Sequencing of this TCR beta chain was carried out in a study of CD8 T cells in ankylosing spondylitis (dated 2017 in TCRdb). Turning to the overall study: To find TCR variants linked to disease, the study profiled T cell receptor beta repertoires in ankylosing spondylitis patients and healthy donors. Peripheral blood was sampled, and synovial fluid was additionally collected from ankylosing spondylitis patients. The full study cohort was made up of about 25 ankylosing spondylitis patients and more than 90 healthy donors.

From its cysteine to its phenylalanine, the CDR3 spans 15 amino acids. The read is trimmed to its CDR3 DNA, 45 bases read in frame from base 1. Per the germline V gene, SGDLS is the CDR1 and YYNGEE is the CDR2. V loses 4 bases at its end and J loses 1 base; junction bases beyond the gene matches: 3. This clonotype was seen repeatedly, ten times or more. No antigen is known for it. Per-base quality was not reported, and no clone a single base away is much larger than it. TCRdb shows the sequencer as Illumina HiSeq 2500. TCR beta libraries were prepared by quantitative 5'-RACE with molecular barcodes. Per the authors' processing: Disease-linked TCR variants were identified with a new computational method built on a probabilistic model of VDJ rearrangement. Using fastp at Q25 and MiXCR, TCRdb reprocessed the public reads and kept productive beta chains. Rows are combined by CDR3 protein, so each entry shows the most common genes and DNA. The V and J calls follow TCRdb's processing rather than the paper's. The sample profile shows about 42,000 distinct CDR3 sequences; roughly 2.6% of them were found once. The top ten hold approximately 4.3% of the sample.

Broad study findings and their caveats: The disease-linked clones were reported as significantly enriched in matched synovial fluid samples from ankylosing spondylitis patients. A TCR beta motif made up of several highly homologous amino acid variants appeared to be characteristic of blood from ankylosing spondylitis patients. The disease-linked clones showed a CD8+ phenotype and occurred at relatively low frequencies in peripheral blood. Some TCR beta motif variants had previously been reported in synovial fluid and blood of reactive arthritis patients, which suggested common disease-initiation mechanisms.

This sequence was found in a male donor with ankylosing spondylitis or in good health (not recorded which). Sequencing input: blood, either unsorted or a sorted T cell fraction (not recorded which). The rearranged chain carries TRBV9 and TRBJ2-3; 10 junctional bases match TRBD2. The CDR3 in this case is CASSLLAGGTDTQYF. The nucleotide sequence is TGTGCCAGCAGCCTCCTAGCGGGGGGCACAGATACGCAGTATTTT.